This passage covers 4 T cell receptor beta chains from one sample sequenced in a study of spatial heterogeneity in lung cancer. General observations from the study: The study found that expanded intratumoral alpha and beta TCR counts tracked tumor mutation counts.

TCRdb ran MiXCR on the 5' RACE reads and lists one entry per CDR3 protein. The sample yields fewer than 2,000 distinct CDR3 sequences, roughly 13% seen once. These TCRs are of unknown antigen specificity. As for time point: sample taken at primary tumor resection. The source was lung tumor tissue, collected at surgery. The receptors shown here come from a male donor with early-stage non-small cell lung cancer.

By share, this clonotype ranks as medium-sized. V is TRBV6-2 or TRBV6-3 and J is TRBJ1-5; 7 nucleotides line up with TRBD1. Looked up from germline, CDR1 is MNHEY and CDR2 is SVGEGT. The CDR3 has 15 residues. With 4 bases clipped from V and 7 bases from J, the junction kept 10 bases outside the gene matches. The CDR3 region is CASSWNRGAGQPQHF. The CDR3 DNA reads as TGTGCCAGCAGTTGGAACAGGGGCGCTGGGCAGCCCCAGCATTTT.

This clonotype came up many times. The chain joins TRBV5-4 to TRBJ1-1; a weak D match, TRBD1 (5 bases). The CDR3 loop spans 16 amino acids. Per germline, CDR1 SGHNT and CDR2 YYREEE (reference sequence). The V end was cut by 0 bases, the J end by 1 base, with 13 bases between. The CDR3, as DNA: TGTGCCAGCAGCTTGGCCAGTGGGCAGGGGAACACTGAAGCTTTCTTT. Protein sequence: CASSLASGQGNTEAFF.

This clonotype was seen only once. This sequence joins TRBV3-1 and TRBJ2-5; D not certain. Trimming removed 0 bases from V and 11 bases from J, with 7 bases in between. Germline CDR1 LGHDT, CDR2 YNNKEL (reference sequence). The CDR3 has 11 residues. This CDR3 reads CASSQDRLQYF. CDR3 DNA: TGTGCCAGCAGCCAAGATCGGCTTCAGTACTTC.

By sample fraction, this clonotype is medium-sized. The J gene is TRBJ1-5, the V gene TRBV11-2; a possible D gene is TRBD1 (6 bases). V dropped 3 bases and J dropped 9 bases, with 18 bases sitting between them. The CDR3 covers 15 residues. From germline, CDR1 is SGHAT and CDR2 FQNNGV. The CDR3 sequence: CASSFEGGAMWPQHF. The CDR3 DNA is TGTGCCAGCAGCTTTGAGGGGGGAGCTATGTGGCCCCAGCATTTT.